This TCR beta chain emerged from a study of T cell responses to AZD1222 COVID-19 vaccine. The CDR3 totals 14 residues. Germline V lookup: CDR1 LNHDA, CDR2 SQIVND (reference sequence). Trimming removed 6 bases from V and 0 bases from J, with 9 bases in between. Findings and limits, study-wide: Spike as a whole was targeted by vaccine-associated CD4 TCRs, dominant at 160-218 and 743-854. Repertoires were obtained solely post-peak T cell response. Of spike-specific TCRs, nearly half reportedly target regions left unmutated in variants.

About this clone itself: The target antigen is unknown.

Sequencing used immunoSEQ multiplex PCR; TCRdb keeps in-frame clones, though not all of them. This table has about 130,000 clones, approximately 93% appearing once. The chain couples TRBV19 to TRBJ2-4; no clear D gene. This TCR was sampled from an adult in good health. Here the sequenced sample was peripheral blood, taken on day 0 of AZD1222 vaccination. The CDR3 sequence is CASSTRLAKNIQYF. CDR3 bases: TGTGCCAGTAGCACCAGGCTAGCCAAAAACATTCAGTACTTC.